This entry features one T cell receptor (beta chain) sequence. This sample is drawn from a study of blood T cell repertoires in COVID-19. The CDR3 is 13 residues long. The germline gives CDR1 LNHNV, CDR2 YYDKDF (reference sequence). V gave up 4 bases and J gave up 8 bases, with 14 bases separating them. Sequencing used immunoSEQ multiplex PCR; TCRdb keeps in-frame clones, though not all of them. The data show hundreds of thousands of clones, around 87% seen once. This clonotype was sampled from a woman aged 45-65 years who had recovered from COVID-19. The sequencing sample was made of peripheral blood. The J gene is TRBJ1-2, the V gene TRBV15; D not certain. The CDR3 reads CATSISGHDGYTF. CDR3 sequence (DNA): TGTGCCACCAGCATAAGCGGGCATGACGGCTACACCTTC.